This TCR beta chain comes out of a study of blood T cells in healthy people across ages. Study-wide results and caveats: Researchers deemed the diversity estimates from one million T cells underestimates.

With regard to this clonotype: Its antigen is not identified. A much larger clone differs from this one at a single base, so this may be a read error.

Peripheral blood was drawn, ten milliliters per donor. PCR was performed a second time for roughly 7 to 11 cycles using a sample-barcoded 5' primer and a J-beta primer mix. Each cDNA molecule was tagged by a template-switch adaptor with 12 random nucleotides. TCRdb re-called the 5' RACE reads with MiXCR, one entry per CDR3 protein. The sample lists 500,000 to 700,000 distinct CDR3 sequences, approximately 30% seen once, with around 16% in the top ten. CDR1 is SGDLS, CDR2 YYNGEE, per germline. The CDR3 is 15 amino acids. The chain couples TRBV9 to TRBJ2-1; the D gene could be TRBD1 or TRBD2 (5 bases each). This receptor was identified in a woman aged 80 or older in good health. Sequencing input: blood. The CDR3 loop is CVSSPFRDHYNEQFF. In DNA form, the CDR3 reads TGTGTCAGCAGCCCGTTTAGGGACCACTACAATGAGCAGTTCTTC.